The rows below give T cell receptor beta chains drawn from one sample of a study of cytotoxic CD8 clonotypes in ibrutinib-treated CLL. The repertoire was sequenced with immunoSEQ multiplex PCR; TCRdb's copy has only in-frame clones and lacks some. The table has nearly 300,000 clones, roughly three quarters seen once. Sample: PBMCs, taken at disease progression, from a patient treated with ibrutinib. The receptors originated from a human donor with chronic lymphocytic leukemia. Both conserved end residues are part of each CDR3. Fields, in order: clone size, D gene, J gene, V gene, CDR3 protein, CDR3 DNA. D genes are given only for firm matches. Some rows mark clone size as missing; the rest say once, few, many or name a class of expanded clone.

abundance: few; d_gene: TRBD1; j_gene: TRBJ2-2; v_gene: TRBV6-5; CDR3aa: CASSWDRGGTGELFF; CDR3nt: TGTGCCAGCAGTTGGGACAGGGGAGGAACCGGGGAGCTGTTTTTT
abundance: -; d_gene: -; j_gene: TRBJ1-1; v_gene: TRBV10-3; CDR3aa: CAIRTGGPNTEAFF; CDR3nt: TGTGCCATCAGGACAGGAGGGCCAAACACTGAAGCTTTCTTT
abundance: -; d_gene: TRBD2; j_gene: TRBJ2-5; v_gene: TRBV7-9; CDR3aa: CASSLPGLVETQYF; CDR3nt: TGTGCCAGCAGCTTACCGGGACTAGTTGAGACCCAGTACTTC
abundance: -; d_gene: -; j_gene: TRBJ2-3; v_gene: TRBV7-6; CDR3aa: CASSPRQAGGTDTQYF; CDR3nt: TGTGCCAGCAGCCCCAGACAGGCGGGCGGCACAGATACGCAGTATTTT
abundance: few; d_gene: TRBD1; j_gene: TRBJ1-4; v_gene: TRBV5-1; CDR3aa: CASSPGQGAEKLFF; CDR3nt: TGCGCCAGCAGCCCAGGACAGGGAGCAGAAAAACTGTTTTTT
abundance: few; d_gene: -; j_gene: TRBJ2-1; v_gene: TRBV5-1; CDR3aa: CASSLGYAEQFF; CDR3nt: TGCGCCAGCAGCTTGGGTTATGCTGAGCAGTTCTTC
abundance: -; d_gene: -; j_gene: TRBJ1-1; v_gene: TRBV28; CDR3aa: CASFGTSNTEAFF; CDR3nt: TGTGCCAGCTTCGGGACGTCGAACACTGAAGCTTTCTTT
abundance: few; d_gene: -; j_gene: TRBJ1-4; v_gene: TRBV5-1; CDR3aa: CASSPGDERQFEKLFF; CDR3nt: TGCGCCAGCAGCCCCGGTGACGAACGACAGTTTGAAAAACTGTTTTTT
abundance: once; d_gene: -; j_gene: TRBJ2-5; v_gene: TRBV6-5; CDR3aa: CASSQGQETQYF; CDR3nt: TGTGCCAGCAGCCAGGGGCAAGAGACCCAGTACTTC
abundance: -; d_gene: -; j_gene: TRBJ2-7; v_gene: TRBV7-8; CDR3aa: CASSLGGALAYEQYF; CDR3nt: TGTGCCAGCAGCTTAGGAGGGGCCCTAGCCTACGAGCAGTACTTC
abundance: -; d_gene: TRBD2; j_gene: TRBJ2-5; v_gene: TRBV9; CDR3aa: CASSSGLAGVETQYF; CDR3nt: TGTGCCAGCAGCTCGGGACTAGCGGGGGTGGAGACCCAGTACTTC
abundance: -; d_gene: TRBD2; j_gene: TRBJ2-5; v_gene: TRBV15; CDR3aa: CATSRSRTRGVQETQYF; CDR3nt: TGTGCCACCAGCAGATCGAGGACTAGGGGAGTTCAGGAGACCCAGTACTTC
abundance: -; d_gene: -; j_gene: TRBJ1-2; v_gene: TRBV10-1; CDR3aa: CASSPGVQAPSGYTF; CDR3nt: TGCGCCAGCAGCCCGGGCGTGCAGGCACCGTCTGGCTACACCTTC
abundance: -; d_gene: -; j_gene: TRBJ2-7; v_gene: TRBV5-1; CDR3aa: CASSYRADRFYEQYF; CDR3nt: TGCGCCAGCAGCTATCGGGCTGACCGATTCTACGAGCAGTACTTC
abundance: -; d_gene: -; j_gene: TRBJ1-2; v_gene: TRBV27; CDR3aa: CASSLFPGNGYTF; CDR3nt: TGTGCCAGCAGTTTATTCCCAGGGAATGGCTACACCTTC
abundance: -; d_gene: -; j_gene: TRBJ1-6; v_gene: TRBV2; CDR3aa: CASSEARGPYNSPLHF; CDR3nt: TGTGCCAGCAGTGAAGCCAGGGGTCCCTATAATTCACCCCTCCACTTT
abundance: once; d_gene: -; j_gene: TRBJ2-7; v_gene: TRBV29-1; CDR3aa: CSVAGVHEQYF; CDR3nt: TGCAGCGTTGCGGGAGTCCACGAGCAGTACTTC
abundance: -; d_gene: -; j_gene: TRBJ1-3; v_gene: TRBV7-6; CDR3aa: CASSSLGALNTIYF; CDR3nt: TGTGCCAGCAGCTCCCTCGGGGCCCTAAACACCATATATTTT
abundance: -; d_gene: -; j_gene: TRBJ2-2; v_gene: TRBV29-1; CDR3aa: CSVVTGPVNTGELFF; CDR3nt: TGCAGCGTTGTGACGGGACCGGTGAACACCGGGGAGCTGTTTTTT
abundance: few; d_gene: -; j_gene: TRBJ2-7; v_gene: TRBV15; CDR3aa: CATSSRTTSPLDEQYF; CDR3nt: TGTGCCACCAGCAGCAGAACCACATCACCCCTCGACGAGCAGTACTTC
abundance: few; d_gene: TRBD2; j_gene: TRBJ2-3; v_gene: TRBV5-1; CDR3aa: CASSSGTSGGYGADTQYF; CDR3nt: TGCGCCAGCAGCTCCGGGACTAGCGGGGGGTATGGGGCAGATACGCAGTATTTT
abundance: -; d_gene: -; j_gene: TRBJ2-5; v_gene: TRBV6-1; CDR3aa: CASSATLGGGETQYF; CDR3nt: TGTGCCAGCAGTGCAACCCTAGGTGGGGGAGAGACCCAGTACTTC
abundance: -; d_gene: -; j_gene: TRBJ2-7; v_gene: TRBV9; CDR3aa: CASSVGTRSYEQYF; CDR3nt: TGTGCCAGCAGCGTAGGGACCCGCTCCTACGAGCAGTACTTC
abundance: -; d_gene: -; j_gene: TRBJ2-7; v_gene: TRBV6-1; CDR3aa: CASTYTRSYEQYF; CDR3nt: TGTGCCAGCACTTACACCCGCTCCTACGAGCAGTACTTC
abundance: once; d_gene: TRBD1; j_gene: TRBJ1-4; v_gene: TRBV6-5; CDR3aa: CASSPGTGGEKLFF; CDR3nt: TGTGCCAGCAGTCCCGGGACAGGGGGGGAAAAACTGTTTTTT
abundance: -; d_gene: TRBD1; j_gene: TRBJ2-6; v_gene: TRBV7-3; CDR3aa: CASSPTGSGANVLTF; CDR3nt: TGTGCCAGCAGCCCGACAGGGTCTGGGGCCAACGTCCTGACTTTC
abundance: -; d_gene: TRBD1; j_gene: TRBJ2-1; v_gene: TRBV10-1; CDR3aa: CASGLRTGVNEQFF; CDR3nt: TGCGCCAGCGGCCTTCGGACAGGGGTCAATGAGCAGTTCTTC
abundance: -; d_gene: TRBD1; j_gene: TRBJ2-7; v_gene: TRBV28; CDR3aa: CATSDRGYEQYF; CDR3nt: TGTGCCACCTCGGACAGGGGCTACGAGCAGTACTTC
abundance: -; d_gene: -; j_gene: TRBJ1-5; v_gene: TRBV7-4; CDR3aa: CASSSAGQRNQPQHF; CDR3nt: TGTGCCAGCAGCTCAGCGGGACAACGCAATCAGCCCCAGCATTTT
abundance: -; d_gene: -; j_gene: TRBJ1-2; v_gene: TRBV5-1; CDR3aa: CASSWGHLNYGYTF; CDR3nt: TGCGCCAGCAGCTGGGGACACCTAAACTATGGCTACACCTTC
abundance: -; d_gene: -; j_gene: TRBJ2-7; v_gene: TRBV15; CDR3aa: CATSRDLILQGREQYF; CDR3nt: TGTGCCACCAGCAGAGATTTGATTCTACAGGGTCGCGAGCAGTACTTC
abundance: -; d_gene: -; j_gene: TRBJ1-5; v_gene: TRBV4-3; CDR3aa: CASSPGPGRRQPQHF; CDR3nt: TGCGCCAGCAGTCCGGGGCCGGGGAGGAGGCAGCCCCAGCATTTT
abundance: -; d_gene: -; j_gene: TRBJ1-1; v_gene: TRBV2; CDR3aa: CASRGTGSGTEAFF; CDR3nt: TGTGCCAGCAGGGGTACAGGAAGTGGCACTGAAGCTTTCTTT
abundance: once; d_gene: TRBD2; j_gene: TRBJ2-1; v_gene: TRBV2; CDR3aa: CASSRTSGDNEQFF; CDR3nt: TGTGCCAGCAGTCGGACTAGCGGGGACAATGAGCAGTTCTTC
abundance: once; d_gene: -; j_gene: TRBJ2-5; v_gene: TRBV6-1; CDR3aa: CASSESAARASRTQYF; CDR3nt: TGTGCCAGCAGTGAGTCAGCCGCGAGGGCGTCTCGGACCCAGTACTTC
abundance: -; d_gene: -; j_gene: TRBJ1-1; v_gene: TRBV20-1; CDR3aa: CSATRDLAFF; CDR3nt: TGCAGTGCTACCCGGGACCTTGCTTTCTTT
abundance: -; d_gene: -; j_gene: TRBJ2-7; v_gene: TRBV5-1; CDR3aa: CASSLAMQNEQYF; CDR3nt: TGCGCCAGCAGCTTGGCCATGCAGAACGAGCAGTACTTC
abundance: -; d_gene: -; j_gene: TRBJ1-5; v_gene: TRBV27; CDR3aa: CASSWGHNQPQHF; CDR3nt: TGTGCCAGCAGTTGGGGCCACAATCAGCCCCAGCATTTT
abundance: -; d_gene: -; j_gene: TRBJ1-2; v_gene: TRBV9; CDR3aa: CASSGLTGNYGYTF; CDR3nt: TGTGCCAGCAGCGGATTAACAGGAAACTATGGCTACACCTTC
abundance: few; d_gene: -; j_gene: TRBJ2-1; v_gene: TRBV29-1; CDR3aa: CSISAGLDGEQFF; CDR3nt: TGCAGCATAAGCGCGGGATTAGATGGTGAGCAGTTCTTC
abundance: -; d_gene: TRBD2; j_gene: TRBJ2-7; v_gene: TRBV2; CDR3aa: CASSEGLAEDYEQYF; CDR3nt: TGTGCCAGCAGCGAAGGACTAGCGGAAGACTACGAGCAGTACTTC
abundance: -; d_gene: TRBD1; j_gene: TRBJ1-5; v_gene: TRBV19; CDR3aa: CASSMPRTGGVRNQPQHF; CDR3nt: TGTGCCAGTAGTATGCCCCGGACAGGGGGCGTGAGGAATCAGCCCCAGCATTTT
abundance: -; d_gene: -; j_gene: TRBJ2-7; v_gene: TRBV28; CDR3aa: CASSSLGLNEQYF; CDR3nt: TGTGCCAGCAGTTCCTTGGGGCTCAACGAGCAGTACTTC
abundance: -; d_gene: TRBD1; j_gene: TRBJ1-1; v_gene: TRBV2; CDR3aa: CARGQKIAEAFF; CDR3nt: TGTGCCAGGGGACAGAAAATAGCTGAAGCTTTCTTT
abundance: -; d_gene: -; j_gene: TRBJ1-2; v_gene: TRBV7-2; CDR3aa: CASSGPKPQAALNYGYTF; CDR3nt: TGTGCCAGCAGCGGCCCAAAACCTCAGGCTGCCCTTAACTATGGCTACACCTTC
abundance: few; d_gene: -; j_gene: TRBJ1-2; v_gene: TRBV28; CDR3aa: CASSPTRYGYTF; CDR3nt: TGTGCCAGCAGTCCGACCAGATATGGCTACACCTTC
abundance: few; d_gene: -; j_gene: TRBJ1-1; v_gene: TRBV9; CDR3aa: CASRPGGTEAFF; CDR3nt: TGTGCCAGCAGGCCGGGGGGAACTGAAGCTTTCTTT
abundance: -; d_gene: TRBD1; j_gene: TRBJ2-3; v_gene: TRBV10-1; CDR3aa: CASSADRVTDTQYF; CDR3nt: TGCGCCAGCAGTGCGGACAGGGTCACAGATACGCAGTATTTT
abundance: -; d_gene: -; j_gene: TRBJ1-2; v_gene: TRBV5-4; CDR3aa: CASSSDRTVGYTF; CDR3nt: TGTGCCAGCAGCTCTGACCGTACAGTAGGCTACACCTTC
abundance: -; d_gene: TRBD1; j_gene: TRBJ2-7; v_gene: TRBV28; CDR3aa: CASRRQGNYEQYF; CDR3nt: TGTGCCAGCAGGCGACAGGGAAACTACGAGCAGTACTTC
abundance: -; d_gene: -; j_gene: TRBJ2-3; v_gene: TRBV7-9; CDR3aa: CASSPRTFTDTQYF; CDR3nt: TGTGCCAGCAGCCCCCGGACTTTCACAGATACGCAGTATTTT
abundance: -; d_gene: TRBD1; j_gene: TRBJ1-2; v_gene: TRBV29-1; CDR3aa: CSVPRTGFLYGYTF; CDR3nt: TGCAGCGTCCCTAGGACAGGGTTCCTCTATGGCTACACCTTC
abundance: -; d_gene: -; j_gene: TRBJ2-7; v_gene: TRBV5-6; CDR3aa: CASSPGPIEGYEQYF; CDR3nt: TGTGCCAGCAGCCCCGGACCCATCGAAGGTTACGAGCAGTACTTC
abundance: -; d_gene: TRBD1; j_gene: TRBJ1-5; v_gene: TRBV5-5; CDR3aa: CASSSGTGWEQPQHF; CDR3nt: TGTGCCAGCAGCTCCGGGACAGGGTGGGAACAGCCCCAGCATTTT
abundance: -; d_gene: -; j_gene: TRBJ1-1; v_gene: TRBV25-1; CDR3aa: CASSKENTEAFF; CDR3nt: TGTGCCAGCAGTAAGGAGAACACTGAAGCTTTCTTT
abundance: -; d_gene: -; j_gene: TRBJ1-2; v_gene: TRBV5-1; CDR3aa: CASSSGEGQRYGYTF; CDR3nt: TGCGCCAGCAGCTCCGGTGAGGGACAAAGATATGGCTACACCTTC
abundance: many; d_gene: TRBD1; j_gene: TRBJ2-5; v_gene: TRBV7-2; CDR3aa: CASSADRGKYF; CDR3nt: TGTGCCAGCAGCGCCGACAGGGGAAAGTACTTC
abundance: few; d_gene: TRBD1; j_gene: TRBJ2-7; v_gene: TRBV6-6; CDR3aa: CASSRQGSYEQYF; CDR3nt: TGTGCCAGCAGCCGACAGGGGTCCTACGAGCAGTACTTC
abundance: -; d_gene: -; j_gene: TRBJ2-7; v_gene: TRBV28; CDR3aa: CASSLVAGNEQYF; CDR3nt: TGTGCCAGCAGTTTAGTCGCGGGAAACGAGCAGTACTTC
abundance: -; d_gene: TRBD1; j_gene: TRBJ2-3; v_gene: TRBV5-4; CDR3aa: CASSLTGGEDTQYF; CDR3nt: TGTGCCAGCAGCTTAACAGGGGGCGAAGATACGCAGTATTTT